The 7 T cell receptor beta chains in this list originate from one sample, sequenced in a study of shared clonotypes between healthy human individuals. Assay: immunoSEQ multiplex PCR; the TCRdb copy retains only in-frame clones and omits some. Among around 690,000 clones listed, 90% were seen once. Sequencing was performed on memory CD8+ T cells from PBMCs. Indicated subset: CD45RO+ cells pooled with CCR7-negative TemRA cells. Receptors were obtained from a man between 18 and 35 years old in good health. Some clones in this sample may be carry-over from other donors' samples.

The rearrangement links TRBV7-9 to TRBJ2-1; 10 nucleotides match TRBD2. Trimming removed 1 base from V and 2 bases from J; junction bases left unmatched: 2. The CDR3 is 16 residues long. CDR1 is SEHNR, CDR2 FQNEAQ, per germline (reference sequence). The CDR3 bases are TGTGCCAGCAGCTTAGGAACTAGCGGGACCTACAATGAGCAGTTCTTC. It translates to CASSLGTSGTYNEQFF.

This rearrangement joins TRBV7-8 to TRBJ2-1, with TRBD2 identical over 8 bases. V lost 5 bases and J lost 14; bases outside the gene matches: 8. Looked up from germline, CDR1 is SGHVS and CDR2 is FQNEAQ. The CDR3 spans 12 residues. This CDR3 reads CASSEEAGVEFF. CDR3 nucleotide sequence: TGTGCCAGCAGCGAAGAAGCGGGAGTTGAGTTCTTC. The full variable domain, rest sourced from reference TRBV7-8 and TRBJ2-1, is GAGVSQSPRYKVAKRGQDVALRCDPISGHVSLFWYQQALGQGPEFLTYFQNEAQLDKSGLPSDRFFAERPEGSVSTLKIQRTQQEDSAVYLCASSEEAGVEFFGPGTRLTVL.

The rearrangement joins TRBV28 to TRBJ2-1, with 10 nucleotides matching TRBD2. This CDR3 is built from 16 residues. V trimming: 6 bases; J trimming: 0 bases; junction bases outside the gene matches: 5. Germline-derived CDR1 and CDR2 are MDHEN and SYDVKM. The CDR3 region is CASSNIAGGSYNEQFF. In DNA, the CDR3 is TGTGCCAGCAGCAATATAGCGGGAGGCTCCTACAATGAGCAGTTCTTC. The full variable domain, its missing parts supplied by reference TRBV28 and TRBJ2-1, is DVKVTQSSRYLVKRTGEKVFLECVQDMDHENMFWYRQDPGLGLRLIYFSYDVKMKEKGDIPEGYSVSREKKERFSLILESASTNQTSMYLCASSNIAGGSYNEQFFGPGTRLTVL.

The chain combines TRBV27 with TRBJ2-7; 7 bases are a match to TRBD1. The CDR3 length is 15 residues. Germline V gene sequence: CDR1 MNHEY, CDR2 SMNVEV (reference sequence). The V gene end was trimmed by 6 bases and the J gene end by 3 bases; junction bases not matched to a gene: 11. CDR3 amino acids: CASSPRTGIIYEQYF. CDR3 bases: TGTGCCAGCAGCCCCCGGACAGGAATAATCTACGAGCAGTACTTC.

The CDR3 nucleotides are TGTGCCAGCAGCACGCCGGGACTAGAGCTCTACAATGAGCAGTTCTTC. Its protein product is CASSTPGLELYNEQFF. J is TRBJ2-1 and V is TRBV5-8, with TRBD2 matching 8 bases. V trimming: 4 bases; J trimming: 3 bases; junction bases outside the gene matches: 9. This CDR3 has 16 residues. Germline V gene sequence: CDR1 SGHTS, CDR2 YDEGEE. The full variable domain, rest sourced from reference TRBV5-8 and TRBJ2-1, is EAGVTQSPTHLIKTRGQQATLRCSPISGHTSVYWYQQALGLGLQFLLWYDEGEERNRGNFPPRFSGRQFPNYSSELNVNALELEDSALYLCASSTPGLELYNEQFFGPGTRLTVL.

CDR3 nucleotide sequence: TGTGCCAGCAGTTTATGGGGGGCCCCCGAGCAGTACTTC. Encoded protein: CASSLWGAPEQYF. The gene calls are TRBV27 and TRBJ2-7, with D perhaps matching TRBD1 or TRBD2 (6 bases each). V was trimmed by 1 base and J by 6 bases, leaving 10 bases between them. CDR1 and CDR2 (germline): MNHEY, SMNVEV (reference sequence). This CDR3 region has 13 residues.

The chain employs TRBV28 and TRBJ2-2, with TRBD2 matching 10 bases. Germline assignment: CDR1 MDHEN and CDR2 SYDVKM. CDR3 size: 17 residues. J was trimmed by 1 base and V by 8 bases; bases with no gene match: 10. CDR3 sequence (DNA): TGTGCCAGCTCCCGTCTAGCGGGAGTTGGGAACACCGGGGAGCTGTTTTTT. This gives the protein CASSRLAGVGNTGELFF.